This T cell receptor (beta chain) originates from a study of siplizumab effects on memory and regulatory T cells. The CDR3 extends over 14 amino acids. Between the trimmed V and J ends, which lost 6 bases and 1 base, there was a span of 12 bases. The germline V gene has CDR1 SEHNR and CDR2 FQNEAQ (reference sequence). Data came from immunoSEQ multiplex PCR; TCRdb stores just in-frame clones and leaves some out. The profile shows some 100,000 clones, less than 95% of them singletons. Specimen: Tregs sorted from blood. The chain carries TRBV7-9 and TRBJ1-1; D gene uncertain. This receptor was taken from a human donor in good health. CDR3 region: CASRNNPGNTEAFF. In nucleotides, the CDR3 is TGTGCCAGCAGAAACAACCCGGGGAACACTGAAGCTTTCTTT.